This T cell receptor (beta chain) was recorded in a study of vaccination and CD4 T cells after COVID-19. Across the study: Convalescent patients gave post-COVID blood a median approximately 94 days post-diagnosis, range 35 to 161.

Noted treatment: roughly ten-day PBMC culture with coronavirus spike peptide pools or control peptides (ViraFEST assay). According to the study, CD4+ T cells from the unexposed donor were gathered ahead of the COVID-19 pandemic (2011-2018). Using peptide pools, antigen-specific T cells were expanded in ViraFEST before TCRs were sequenced. PBMC cultures, at 1.5 million to 2.5 million cells per well, received 10 IU/ml IL-2 and about 10 ug/ml peptide pools. Sequenced with the Oncomine TCR Beta short-read assay was DNA taken from cultured CD4+ T cells. TCRdb re-called the PCR reads through MiXCR, storing one row per CDR3 protein. In the table there are around 3,000 distinct CDR3 sequences, 15% to 20% of which are singletons. This clonotype is medium-sized by share. What it recognizes is unknown. The source is a human donor in good health. The source material was CD4+ T cells from blood, cultured in vitro.

The CDR3: CSARARQGGILNYGYTF. The CDR3 DNA is TGCAGTGCTAGAGCACGGCAGGGTGGAATTCTAAACTATGGCTACACCTTC. The chain couples TRBV20-1 to TRBJ1-2; possibly TRBD1 for D (5 bases). V was pared by 1 base and J by 2 bases, with 20 bases between. Germline CDR1 and CDR2: DFQATT and SNEGSKA (reference sequence). The CDR3 covers 17 residues.